These 26 T cell receptor beta chains were all obtained from the same sample, sequenced in a study of T-cell reconstitution after alpha-beta-depleted transplantation in children. Unique molecular identifiers were used in preparing the TCRbeta library. MiXCR was run by TCRdb on the PCR reads, yielding one entry per CDR3 protein. The sample includes 45,000 to 70,000 distinct CDR3 sequences, 44% of them seen just once. The source material was PBMCs, mostly from graft donor cells, sampled 360 days after TCRalphabeta/CD19-depleted stem cell transplant. The receptors here all came from a male patient aged 10 to 17 who had a stem cell transplant for acute lymphoblastic leukemia, so the T cells may come from the graft donor.

This clonotype was counted between two and nine times. V gene TRBV6-5 combines with J gene TRBJ1-6; D possibly corresponds to TRBD1 (6 bases). The CDR3 loop spans 16 amino acids. Germline CDR1 reads MNHEY; CDR2 reads SVGAGI. The germline V and J ends were trimmed by 2 bases and 5 bases, with 13 bases remaining between them. The CDR3: CASSYGAGEHNSPLHF. The CDR3, as DNA: TGTGCCAGCAGTTACGGGGCAGGGGAGCATAATTCACCCCTCCACTTT.

The chain is built from TRBV5-1 and TRBJ2-7; 7 positions match TRBD1. V gave up 0 bases and J gave up 3 bases; unmatched junction bases: 6. Germline-derived CDR1 and CDR2 are SGHRS and YFSETQ. The CDR3 contains 15 residues. The CDR3 spells CASSLAGTVLYEQYF. In nucleotides, the CDR3 is TGCGCCAGCAGCTTGGCCGGGACAGTACTCTACGAGCAGTACTTC.

The rearrangement joins TRBV18 to TRBJ1-2; D call uncertain. CDR1 and CDR2 from the germline V gene are KGHSH and LQKENI. There are 15 residues in the CDR3. Trimming removed 4 bases at V and 3 bases at J, with 15 bases between. The CDR3, as DNA: TGTGCCAGCTCACGAAAGGGCTCTGATTACTATGGCTACACCTTC. Translated, it gives CASSRKGSDYYGYTF.

The gene calls are TRBV20-1 and TRBJ2-3; 13 bases fit TRBD2. Trimming cost V 5 bases and J 5 bases; bases outside gene matches: 10. The germline V gene encodes CDR1 DFQATT and CDR2 SNEGSKA (reference sequence). The CDR3 is 16 amino acids. CDR3 sequence: CSAEYLGLAGVDTQYF. CDR3 nucleotides: TGCAGTGCTGAATACTTAGGACTAGCGGGAGTAGATACGCAGTATTTT.

The chain couples TRBV5-1 to TRBJ2-5; 7 bases match TRBD2. CDR3 length: 15 amino acids. J was trimmed by 5 bases and V by 1 base; bases with no gene match: 8. CDR1 is SGHRS and CDR2 is YFSETQ in the germline V gene. The DNA for the CDR3 is TGCGCCAGCAGCTTGAGCTCTAGGGGAGGGGAGACCCAGTACTTC. Translating gives CASSLSSRGGETQYF.

This clonotype was observed a few times. The chain has TRBV20-1 and TRBJ1-2; D unclear. The V end lost 3 bases, the J end lost 3 bases, and 8 bases lay between the germline ends. The CDR3 totals 12 residues. CDR1 is DFQATT and CDR2 is SNEGSKA in the germline V gene (reference sequence). CDR3 sequence reads: CSARGGHYGYTF. The CDR3 DNA reads TGCAGTGCTAGGGGAGGGCACTATGGCTACACCTTC.

This chain joins TRBV10-3 and TRBJ2-5, with TRBD1 matching over 9 bases. V gave up 5 bases and J gave up 2 bases; unmatched junction bases: 3. Per the germline V gene, CDR1 is ENHRY and CDR2 is SYGVKD. This CDR3 spans 14 amino acids. CDR3 nucleotides: TGTGCCATCAGTCCCGGGACAGGGCAAGAGACCCAGTACTTC. Encoded protein: CAISPGTGQETQYF.

The V call is TRBV7-9, the J call TRBJ2-3; D unresolved. Trimming took 5 bases from V and 4 from J, leaving 10 bases between them. The CDR3 is 13 amino acids. Germline V gives CDR1 SEHNR, CDR2 FQNEAQ (reference sequence). CDR3 in amino acids: CASSVLRADTQYF. The DNA for the CDR3 is TGTGCCAGCAGCGTCCTAAGAGCAGATACGCAGTATTTT.

CDR3 in DNA: TGCAGTGCTAGAGATTCAGCTCTTGGCACAGATACGCAGTATTTT. This gives the protein CSARDSALGTDTQYF. The J gene is TRBJ2-3, the V gene TRBV20-1; D remains unclear. CDR1 DFQATT and CDR2 SNEGSKA come from the germline V gene (reference sequence). This CDR3 is 15 amino acids long. Trimming removed 0 bases from V and 1 base from J, with 11 bases in between.

This chain uses TRBV7-9 with TRBJ1-1; no firm D call. The CDR3 loop spans 14 amino acids. Per the germline V gene, CDR1 is SEHNR and CDR2 is FQNEAQ (reference sequence). V lost 5 bases to trimming and J lost 3 bases, with 13 bases between them. The CDR3 loop is CASSQTSLDTEAFF. CDR3 nucleotide sequence: TGTGCCAGCAGCCAGACAAGTTTGGACACTGAAGCTTTCTTT.

The V and J genes are TRBV4-1 and TRBJ2-1; TRBD1 is a possible D gene (6 bases). Germline lookup yields CDR1 MGHRA and CDR2 YSYEKL. The length of the CDR3 is 16 residues. The V and J ends lost 2 bases and 3 bases respectively, with 14 bases between them. The CDR3 protein is CASSQRASGDYNEQFF. CDR3 nucleotides: TGCGCCAGCAGCCAAAGAGCATCAGGGGACTACAATGAGCAGTTCTTC.

The rearrangement links TRBV2 to TRBJ2-1, with 7 bases aligning to TRBD1. The germline gives CDR1 SNHLY, CDR2 FYNNEI. J lost 13 bases, V lost 6 bases, and 12 bases had no gene match. This CDR3 has 13 amino acids. The CDR3 DNA reads as TGTGCCAGCAGCCCGTGGACAGGCTCCCTACAGTTCTTC. Translated, it gives CASSPWTGSLQFF.

The table lists this clonotype with a count of one. This sequence joins TRBV3-1 and TRBJ2-7; tentatively, D is TRBD2 (5 bases). V was pared by 0 bases and J by 3 bases, with 12 bases between. The length of the CDR3 is 15 residues. The germline V gene has CDR1 LGHDT and CDR2 YNNKEL (reference sequence). CDR3 nucleotide sequence: TGTGCCAGCAGCCAAGACGAGGGCAGGCGCTACGAGCAGTACTTC. Translating gives CASSQDEGRRYEQYF.

This sequence joins TRBV2 and TRBJ2-3, with TRBD2 matching 12 bases. This CDR3 contains 17 residues. The V gene's germline CDR1 is SNHLY and CDR2 FYNNEI. V shed 3 bases, J shed 3 bases, and the junction held 7 bases outside the gene matches. CDR3 region: CASSDLAGGTETDTQYF. The CDR3 DNA follows: TGTGCCAGCAGTGATCTAGCGGGAGGGACGGAGACAGATACGCAGTATTTT.

The rearrangement uses TRBV5-5 and TRBJ2-7; 7 bases map to TRBD2. Trimming at V came to 1 base and at J to 7 bases, leaving 14 bases not matched to a gene. This CDR3 is 16 amino acids long. Per the germline V gene, CDR1 is SGHKS and CDR2 is YYEKEE (reference sequence). CDR3 nucleotide sequence: TGTGCCAGCAGCTTGAGGTGGGACTACGGGAGATGGGAGCAGTACTTC. It translates to CASSLRWDYGRWEQYF.

The chain is built from TRBV6-5 and TRBJ2-5; D is uncertain. The germline V gene has CDR1 MNHEY and CDR2 SVGAGI. Trimming removed 0 bases from V and 5 bases from J, with 10 bases in between. The CDR3 covers 14 residues. CDR3 in amino acids: CASSYSASPETQYF. The CDR3 DNA is TGTGCCAGCAGTTACTCCGCGTCCCCGGAGACCCAGTACTTC.

In this sample, this clonotype turned up a few times. The rearrangement links TRBV4-1 to TRBJ2-7; D uncertain. V dropped 4 bases and J dropped 6 bases, with 10 bases sitting between them. The CDR3 spans 12 residues. Germline V gene data show CDR1 as MGHRA and CDR2 as YSYEKL. CDR3 nucleotides: TGCGCCAGCAGCCCACCTTGGGGCGAGCAGTACTTC. Protein product: CASSPPWGEQYF.

Only a few counts were recorded for this clonotype. The chain couples TRBV12-3 or TRBV12-4 to TRBJ2-3, with 9 bases fitting TRBD1. The CDR3 length is 13 residues. The ends lost 6 bases at V and 6 bases at J; junction bases unmatched: 4. DNA of the CDR3: TGTGCCAGCAGAGGACAGGGGAGGGATACGCAGTATTTT. Encoded protein: CASRGQGRDTQYF.

The chain has TRBV12-3 or TRBV12-4 and TRBJ2-1, with D unresolved. Trimming left V 4 bases short and J 4 bases short, with 8 bases between. The CDR3 sequence is 13 residues long. The CDR3 sequence is CASSSPGYNEQFF. The CDR3 DNA is TGTGCCAGCAGTTCCCCAGGATACAATGAGCAGTTCTTC.

The rearrangement joins TRBV27 to TRBJ2-5, with 7 positions matching TRBD1. The CDR3 length is 13 residues. J lost 5 bases, V lost 6 bases, and 6 bases had no gene match. Germline CDR1 MNHEY, CDR2 SMNVEV (reference sequence). For the CDR3, the DNA is TGTGCCAGCAGCCCGGACAGGCTTGAGACCCAGTACTTC. Translated: CASSPDRLETQYF.

This chain joins TRBV4-2 and TRBJ1-1, with 8 bases identical to TRBD1. V shed 6 bases, J shed 1 base, and the junction held 4 bases outside the gene matches. The germline CDR1 and CDR2 sequences are LGHNA and YNFKEQ. The CDR3 runs 14 residues. CDR3 sequence reads: CASRLTGENTEAFF. In nucleotides, the CDR3 is TGTGCCAGCAGACTGACAGGGGAGAACACTGAAGCTTTCTTT.

This chain joins TRBV6-1 and TRBJ2-7; a weak D match, TRBD2 (5 bases). V was clipped by 4 bases and J by 8 bases, with 15 bases between them. The CDR3 consists of 13 residues. Germline loops: CDR1 MNHNS, CDR2 SASEGT. CDR3 amino acids: CASSGPERLKQYF. Written as DNA, the CDR3 is TGTGCCAGCAGTGGCCCCGAGCGGTTAAAGCAGTACTTC.

The chain joins TRBV10-3 to TRBJ2-7; 9 positions agree with TRBD1. From germline, CDR1 is ENHRY and CDR2 SYGVKD. The CDR3 consists of 15 residues. The junction had 4 bases not matched to a gene; V was cut back by 4 bases and J by 0 bases. In DNA form, the CDR3 reads TGTGCCATCAGTGCTGTGACAGGGGGCTCCTACGAGCAGTACTTC. Translation gives CAISAVTGGSYEQYF.

This clonotype was detected only a few times. The chain is built from TRBV12-3 or TRBV12-4 and TRBJ1-5; TRBD1 aligns across 10 bases. The CDR3 contains 16 residues. Trimming at V came to 5 bases and at J to 2 bases, leaving 6 bases not matched to a gene. CDR3 coding DNA: TGTGCCAGCAGTCGACAGGGGGCGAGCGGCAATCAGCCCCAGCATTTT. This encodes CASSRQGASGNQPQHF.

This clonotype was found a few times. CDR3 sequence: CASSPRDRTYEQYF. CDR3 sequence (DNA): TGTGCCAGCAGCCCCCGGGACCGAACCTACGAGCAGTACTTC. The rearrangement joins TRBV7-9 to TRBJ2-7; D could derive from TRBD1 or TRBD2 (5 bases each). The length of the CDR3 is 14 residues. Germline V lookup: CDR1 SEHNR, CDR2 FQNEAQ (reference sequence). The V end was cut by 5 bases, the J end by 2 bases, with 13 bases between.

The chain couples TRBV7-9 to TRBJ2-1; tentatively, D is TRBD1 (5 bases). The germline gives CDR1 SEHNR, CDR2 FQNEAQ (reference sequence). The CDR3 contains 17 residues. V was clipped by 6 bases and J by 0 bases, with 18 bases between them. Written as DNA, the CDR3 is TGTGCCAGCAGTTCAGGGCTTTCTCTTCTCTCCTACAATGAGCAGTTCTTC. Its translation: CASSSGLSLLSYNEQFF.